This T cell receptor (beta chain) was recorded in a study of blood T cell repertoires in COVID-19. TCRdb's table, derived via immunoSEQ multiplex PCR, lists solely in-frame clones and lacks some. This repertoire shows 29,000 or so clones, over 70% found once; its top ten account for 45% to 50%. This CDR3 contains 14 residues. Germline V gene sequence: CDR1 SGHRS, CDR2 YFSETQ. Trimming cost V 8 bases and J 6 bases; bases outside gene matches: 8. This receptor was obtained from a woman aged 65 to 85 with acute or convalescent COVID-19. The J gene is TRBJ2-2, the V gene TRBV5-1; the match to TRBD2 covers 9 bases. The sequenced material came from peripheral blood. CDR3 sequence (DNA): TGCGCCAGGCGGGGGCTAGCGGGGCCCGGGGAGCTGTTTTTT. Its protein product is CARRGLAGPGELFF.